This is a list of T cell receptor beta chains from one sample in a study of blood T cell repertoires in COVID-19. TCRdb's table, derived via immunoSEQ multiplex PCR, lists solely in-frame clones and lacks some. Of 250,000 or so clones in the sample, nearly 90% were seen once. The sequencing input was peripheral blood. Source of these receptors: a young man with active or convalescent COVID-19. Each CDR3 is given with its conserved first and last residue. Each record gives: J gene, D gene, clone size, V gene, CDR3 protein, CDR3 DNA. A D gene is named only where the DNA matches it firmly. Only part of the rows carry a size: once, few, many, or a class if the clone is expanded.

j_gene: TRBJ1-1; d_gene: NA; abundance: NA; v_gene: TRBV6-1; CDR3aa: CASSDGGNTEAFF; CDR3nt: TGTGCCAGCAGTGACGGGGGGAACACTGAAGCTTTCTTT
j_gene: TRBJ2-6; d_gene: NA; abundance: NA; v_gene: TRBV2; CDR3aa: CASSELGDGNSGANVLTF; CDR3nt: TGTGCCAGCAGTGAACTAGGTGACGGAAACTCTGGGGCCAACGTCCTGACTTTC
j_gene: TRBJ2-2; d_gene: NA; abundance: NA; v_gene: TRBV5-1; CDR3aa: CASTLTANTGELFF; CDR3nt: TGCGCCAGCACCTTGACAGCTAACACCGGGGAGCTGTTTTTT
j_gene: TRBJ1-1; d_gene: NA; abundance: NA; v_gene: TRBV6-2/TRBV6-3; CDR3aa: CASSYSTVQLAFF; CDR3nt: TGTGCCAGCAGTTACTCGACGGTACAGCTCGCTTTCTTT
j_gene: TRBJ1-1; d_gene: NA; abundance: NA; v_gene: TRBV18; CDR3aa: CASSPGRYPNTEAFF; CDR3nt: TGTGCCAGCTCACCAGGGAGGTATCCGAACACTGAAGCTTTCTTT
j_gene: TRBJ2-7; d_gene: TRBD1; abundance: NA; v_gene: TRBV10-3; CDR3aa: CAISERDRGYEQYF; CDR3nt: TGTGCCATCAGTGAGAGGGACAGGGGCTACGAGCAGTACTTC
j_gene: TRBJ1-5; d_gene: TRBD1; abundance: NA; v_gene: TRBV16; CDR3aa: CASSLRTGTGIISNQPQHF; CDR3nt: TGTGCCAGCAGTCTTAGAACCGGGACAGGGATTATTAGCAATCAGCCCCAGCATTTT
j_gene: TRBJ2-7; d_gene: TRBD1; abundance: NA; v_gene: TRBV5-1; CDR3aa: CASSSTLTGDEQYF; CDR3nt: TGCGCCAGCAGCTCAACGCTGACAGGGGATGAGCAGTACTTC
j_gene: TRBJ1-1; d_gene: NA; abundance: few; v_gene: TRBV29-1; CDR3aa: CSAVNTEAFF; CDR3nt: TGCAGCGCCGTCAACACTGAAGCTTTCTTT
j_gene: TRBJ2-6; d_gene: NA; abundance: NA; v_gene: TRBV28; CDR3aa: CASSFYRASGANVLTF; CDR3nt: TGTGCCAGCAGTTTCTACAGGGCCTCTGGGGCCAACGTCCTGACTTTC
j_gene: TRBJ2-1; d_gene: NA; abundance: NA; v_gene: TRBV5-1; CDR3aa: CASSLTGDSYNEQFF; CDR3nt: TGCGCCAGCAGCCTTACGGGGGACTCCTACAATGAGCAGTTCTTC
j_gene: TRBJ1-4; d_gene: NA; abundance: NA; v_gene: TRBV20-1; CDR3aa: CSARIIEKLFF; CDR3nt: TGCAGTGCTAGAATTATAGAAAAACTGTTTTTT
j_gene: TRBJ2-5; d_gene: TRBD2; abundance: NA; v_gene: TRBV4-3; CDR3aa: CASSLTSDGKTQYF; CDR3nt: TGCGCCAGCAGCCTTACTAGCGATGGAAAGACCCAGTACTTC
j_gene: TRBJ1-1; d_gene: TRBD1; abundance: NA; v_gene: TRBV6-6; CDR3aa: CASSLTGRAFF; CDR3nt: TGTGCCAGCAGTCTGACAGGGAGAGCTTTCTTT
j_gene: TRBJ1-5; d_gene: NA; abundance: NA; v_gene: TRBV19; CDR3aa: CASSLQGGNQPQHF; CDR3nt: TGTGCCAGTAGTTTACAGGGTGGCAATCAGCCCCAGCATTTT
j_gene: TRBJ2-5; d_gene: TRBD2; abundance: NA; v_gene: TRBV20-1; CDR3aa: CSASLAGQETQYF; CDR3nt: TGCAGTGCTAGTTTAGCGGGTCAAGAGACCCAGTACTTC
j_gene: TRBJ2-1; d_gene: TRBD2; abundance: NA; v_gene: TRBV27; CDR3aa: CASSLPGTSGGFREQFF; CDR3nt: TGTGCCAGCAGTTTACCCGGGACTAGCGGGGGATTCAGGGAGCAGTTCTTC
j_gene: TRBJ2-7; d_gene: TRBD1; abundance: NA; v_gene: TRBV27; CDR3aa: CASSPRQGGSYEQYF; CDR3nt: TGTGCCAGCAGTCCCCGACAGGGGGGTTCCTACGAGCAGTACTTC
j_gene: TRBJ1-1; d_gene: NA; abundance: NA; v_gene: TRBV19; CDR3aa: CASSSQSRGAFF; CDR3nt: TGTGCCAGTAGTTCGCAATCTAGGGGAGCTTTCTTT
j_gene: TRBJ1-2; d_gene: NA; abundance: once; v_gene: TRBV3-1/TRBV3-2; CDR3aa: CASSQEGLANYGYTF; CDR3nt: TGTGCCAGCAGCCAGGAGGGATTAGCTAACTATGGCTACACCTTC
j_gene: TRBJ2-1; d_gene: TRBD1; abundance: NA; v_gene: TRBV20-1; CDR3aa: CSASQGAYNEQFF; CDR3nt: TGCAGTGCTAGTCAGGGGGCGTACAATGAGCAGTTCTTC
j_gene: TRBJ2-3; d_gene: NA; abundance: NA; v_gene: TRBV5-1; CDR3aa: CASSLRGVATDTQYF; CDR3nt: TGCGCCAGCAGCTTACGCGGGGTGGCCACAGATACGCAGTATTTT
j_gene: TRBJ2-6; d_gene: TRBD1; abundance: NA; v_gene: TRBV4-3; CDR3aa: CASSQNWDSRSGANVLTF; CDR3nt: TGCGCCAGCAGCCAAAACTGGGACAGTCGCTCTGGGGCCAACGTCCTGACTTTC
j_gene: TRBJ2-3; d_gene: TRBD2; abundance: NA; v_gene: TRBV4-3; CDR3aa: CASSQGPGLAGGRADTQYF; CDR3nt: TGCGCCAGCAGCCAGGGTCCGGGACTAGCGGGGGGGCGTGCAGATACGCAGTATTTT
j_gene: TRBJ1-1; d_gene: TRBD1; abundance: NA; v_gene: TRBV7-2; CDR3aa: CASSLDRGTEAFF; CDR3nt: TGTGCCAGCAGCTTAGACAGGGGCACTGAAGCTTTCTTT
j_gene: TRBJ2-3; d_gene: TRBD2; abundance: NA; v_gene: TRBV9; CDR3aa: CASSVASGRKDTQYF; CDR3nt: TGTGCCAGCAGCGTAGCTAGCGGGAGAAAAGATACGCAGTATTTT
j_gene: TRBJ1-3; d_gene: NA; abundance: NA; v_gene: TRBV6-1; CDR3aa: CASSEGAAGNTIYF; CDR3nt: TGTGCCAGCAGTGAGGGGGCTGCTGGAAACACCATATATTTT
j_gene: TRBJ2-1; d_gene: TRBD2; abundance: NA; v_gene: TRBV5-1; CDR3aa: CATALAGGLVYNEQFF; CDR3nt: TGCGCCACGGCCCTAGCGGGAGGTTTAGTTTACAATGAGCAGTTCTTC
j_gene: TRBJ2-1; d_gene: NA; abundance: NA; v_gene: TRBV20-1; CDR3aa: CSASISSYNEQFF; CDR3nt: TGCAGTGCTAGTATCAGCTCCTACAATGAGCAGTTCTTC
j_gene: TRBJ2-7; d_gene: NA; abundance: NA; v_gene: TRBV5-1; CDR3aa: CASSLAGTQVYEQYF; CDR3nt: TGCGCCAGCAGCTTGGCCGGGACACAAGTCTACGAGCAGTACTTC
j_gene: TRBJ1-2; d_gene: TRBD1; abundance: NA; v_gene: TRBV12-3/TRBV12-4; CDR3aa: CASSLRDRAGYTF; CDR3nt: TGTGCCAGCAGTTTAAGGGACAGGGCTGGCTACACCTTC
j_gene: TRBJ1-6; d_gene: NA; abundance: few; v_gene: TRBV19; CDR3aa: CASTARAGSGSPLHF; CDR3nt: TGTGCCAGTACCGCACGGGCAGGGTCGGGTTCACCCCTCCACTTT